This record looks at one T cell receptor beta chain sequence and its context. As yet, its antigen is unknown. The CDR3 covers 17 residues. Trimming took off 6 bases at V and 2 bases at J, with 23 bases between the two ends. Looked up from germline, CDR1 is SGHNT and CDR2 is YYREEE (reference sequence). Data came from immunoSEQ multiplex PCR; TCRdb stores just in-frame clones and leaves some out. The table includes roughly 2.1 million clones, 90% to 95% detected once. The data derive from a study of shared clonotypes between healthy human individuals. Terminally differentiated effector memory CD45RA+ cells were excluded from the naive CD8 cells, which were CD45RO-negative and positively selected for CCR7. Whole-study findings and limits: Despite large depth, rarefaction showed incomplete sorted-subset sequencing.

The sequencing input was naive CD8+ T cells from PBMCs. The origin of this receptor is a man younger than 35 in good health. Some clones in this sample may be carry-over from other donors' samples. The chain has TRBV5-4 and TRBJ2-5; D possibly uses TRBD1 or TRBD2 (5 bases each). For the CDR3, the DNA is TGTGCCAGCAATTCCGGCCCCCCGGGGCCAGGACAAGAGACCCAGTACTTC. Translation: CASNSGPPGPGQETQYF.